This T cell receptor beta chain appears in the sequencing data of a study of T cell repertoires in cytomegalovirus infection. For the study at large: CMV epitopes used comprised recently identified HLA-C-restricted ones and well-studied HLA-B-restricted ones.

The CDR3 covers 15 residues. Germline V gives CDR1 SGHNT, CDR2 YYREEE (reference sequence). The junction had 4 bases not matched to a gene; V was cut back by 2 bases and J by 1 base. MiXCR, applied by TCRdb to the reads, yields one record per CDR3 protein. The sample has approximately 120,000 distinct CDR3 sequences; roughly 30% are singletons. In this sample, this clonotype turned up a few times. No antigen is known for it. The sequencing used CD8+ T cells from cultured PBMCs, collected from culture after CMV antigen stimulation. The genes are TRBV5-4 and TRBJ2-5, with 8 bases aligning to TRBD2. The sequence came from a human donor in good health (CMV status not recorded). Some clones in this sample may be carry-over from other donors' samples. CDR3 loop: CASSLGLALQETQYF. The CDR3 region has the DNA TGTGCCAGCAGCTTAGGACTAGCACTCCAAGAGACCCAGTACTTC. The full variable domain, in which reference TRBV5-4 and TRBJ2-5 provide the parts outside the CDR3, is ETGVTQSPTHLIKTRGQQVTLRCSSQSGHNTVSWYQQALGQGPQFIFQYYREEENGRGNFPPRFSGLQFPNYSSELNVNALELDDSALYLCASSLGLALQETQYFGPGTRLLVL.